These 31 T cell receptor beta chains came from one sample sequenced in a study of blood T cell repertoires in COVID-19. The protocol was immunoSEQ multiplex PCR, while the TCRdb copy is restricted to in-frame clones and leaves out a portion. The data hold 100,000 to 120,000 clones, with under 90% observed a single time. Sample: peripheral blood. These receptor sequences come from a man older than 75 with acute or convalescent COVID-19.

Worth noting for this clone: The junction shows a germline mismatch at one end, possibly a read error. V is TRBV7-7 and J is TRBJ2-1; 8 positions agree with TRBD2. The CDR3 is 16 residues long. The V gene's germline CDR1 is SSHAT and CDR2 FNYEAQ (reference sequence). The CDR3 protein is CASSLGRGGIDNEQFF. DNA for the CDR3: TGTGCTAGCAGCTTAGGTCGGGGGGGGATTGACAATGAGCAGTTCTTC. Variable domain in full (rest from reference TRBV7-7 and TRBJ2-1): GAGVSQSPRYKVTKRGQDVTLRCDPISSHATLYWYQQALGQGPEFLTYFNYEAQPDKSGLPSDRFSAERPEGSISTLTIQRTEQRDSAMYRCASSLGRGGIDNEQFFGPGTRLTVL.

This rearrangement joins TRBV3-1 (or the pseudogene TRBV3-2) to TRBJ2-1; TRBD2 might be the D (5 bases). Germline V gene lookup returns CDR1 LGHDT and CDR2 YNNKEL (reference sequence). The V gene lost 4 bases and the J gene lost 3 bases, with 10 bases spanning the gap. CDR3 length: 14 residues. CDR3 protein: CASSLASGYNEQFF. The CDR3 nucleotides read TGTGCCAGCAGCCTAGCAAGCGGCTACAATGAGCAGTTCTTC.

The chain couples TRBV6-5 to TRBJ2-7, with TRBD1 identical over 7 bases. The ends lost 2 bases at V and 2 bases at J; junction bases unmatched: 6. The length of the CDR3 is 15 residues. Per germline, CDR1 MNHEY and CDR2 SVGAGI. The CDR3 DNA follows: TGTGCCAGCAGTTACCGCGTGACAGGGACCTACGAGCAGTACTTC. Amino acids: CASSYRVTGTYEQYF.

V and J are TRBV18 and TRBJ1-2; D gene ambiguous. V lost 0 bases, J lost 1 base, and 18 bases lay in between. Germline lookup yields CDR1 KGHSH and CDR2 LQKENI. The CDR3 extends over 18 amino acids. This chain's CDR3 is CASSPPGRSGGINYGYTF. The CDR3 region has the DNA TGTGCCAGCTCACCACCAGGGAGAAGCGGAGGGATTAACTATGGCTACACCTTC.

This clone appeared a few times. The genes are TRBV18 and TRBJ2-2; 9 nucleotides align to TRBD2. This CDR3 contains 16 residues. Trimming took 8 bases from V and 2 from J; bases not matched to a gene: 9. Looked up from germline, CDR1 is KGHSH and CDR2 is LQKENI. The CDR3 is CASTPIAGDNTGELFF. DNA of the CDR3: TGTGCCAGCACTCCTATAGCGGGAGATAACACCGGGGAGCTGTTTTTT.

Turning to this clone: Other nucleotide sequences in the sample specify the same CDR3. V and J are TRBV5-1 and TRBJ2-1; D gene unclear. Trimming left V 0 bases short and J 0 bases short, with 7 bases between. Germline V gene lookup returns CDR1 SGHRS and CDR2 YFSETQ. The CDR3 has 15 residues. CDR3 coding DNA: TGCGCCAGCAGCTTGGACCGCAGCTCCTACAATGAGCAGTTCTTC. It codes for CASSLDRSSYNEQFF.

The chain is built from TRBV7-9 and TRBJ2-5; 10 bases are shared with TRBD1. CDR3 size: 15 residues. V lost 3 bases and J lost 5; bases outside the gene matches: 6. CDR1 and CDR2 from the germline V gene are SEHNR and FQNEAQ (reference sequence). The CDR3: CASSLTGGGGETQYF. In nucleotides, the CDR3 is TGTGCCAGCAGCTTGACAGGGGGCGGTGGGGAGACCCAGTACTTC. The full variable domain, rest sourced from reference TRBV7-9 and TRBJ2-5, is DTGVSQNPRHKITKRGQNVTFRCDPISEHNRLYWYRQTLGQGPEFLTYFQNEAQLEKSRLLSDRFSAERPKGSFSTLEIQRTEQGDSAMYLCASSLTGGGGETQYFGPGTRLLVL.

This rearrangement joins TRBV29-1 to TRBJ2-1; maybe TRBD1 (6 bases). V lost 5 bases and J lost 10, with 9 bases in between. CDR1 is SQVTM, CDR2 ANQGSEA, per germline. The CDR3 totals 10 residues. CDR3 residues: CSVLQGEQFF. The DNA for the CDR3 is TGCAGCGTTTTACAGGGAGAGCAGTTCTTC.

The rearrangement links TRBV18 to TRBJ2-3; 7 bases agree with TRBD2. This CDR3 has 13 amino acids. The germline V gene encodes CDR1 KGHSH and CDR2 LQKENI. J lost 6 bases, V lost 7 bases, and 7 bases had no gene match. The CDR3: CASCGTIADTQYF. CDR3 nucleotide sequence: TGTGCCAGCTGCGGGACTATTGCGGATACGCAGTATTTT.

This clone was picked up a small number of times. The chain is built from TRBV10-3 and TRBJ2-7; 8 bases line up with TRBD2. V lost 10 bases and J lost 3; bases outside the gene matches: 14. The CDR3 consists of 15 residues. The germline V gene has CDR1 ENHRY and CDR2 SYGVKD. The DNA for the CDR3 is TGTGCCACCCGTGGACCCGGGACTAGACTCTACGAGCAGTACTTC. Its translation is CATRGPGTRLYEQYF.

This clone was seen a single time. J is TRBJ1-5 and V is TRBV5-8, with unresolved D. V lost 0 bases, J lost 8 bases, and 9 bases lay in between. The CDR3 extends over 13 amino acids. The V gene's germline CDR1 is SGHTS and CDR2 YDEGEE. The CDR3 coding sequence is TGTGCCAGCAGCTTGGGCCGAGTTGAGCCCCAGCATTTT. Protein product: CASSLGRVEPQHF.

This clone came up a few times. This chain connects TRBV9 to TRBJ1-6; TRBD1 agrees at 11 bases. The V segment lost 3 bases and the J segment 9 bases; nucleotides outside the gene matches: 5. The CDR3 runs to 15 residues. Per germline, CDR1 SGDLS and CDR2 YYNGEE. CDR3 residues: CASSGGQGATSPLHF. CDR3 DNA: TGTGCCAGCAGCGGAGGACAGGGGGCGACTTCACCCCTCCACTTT.

The V call is TRBV12-5, the J call TRBJ1-1; 7 nucleotides agree with TRBD1. The CDR3 is 17 residues long. The ends lost 4 bases at V and 1 base at J; junction bases unmatched: 12. In germline, CDR1 is LGHNT, CDR2 FRNRAP. CDR3: CASGSSQFRQGNTEAFF. The CDR3 DNA reads as TGTGCTAGTGGTTCTTCACAATTTCGACAGGGGAACACTGAAGCTTTCTTT.

This clone was seen just once. This chain's CDR3 is CASSQARRSTSGRKYNEQFF. The CDR3 DNA reads as TGTGCCAGCAGCCAAGCACGGCGATCGACTAGCGGGAGGAAGTACAATGAGCAGTTCTTC. V is TRBV3-1 (or the pseudogene TRBV3-2) and J is TRBJ2-1; 13 bases fit TRBD2. The trim removed 1 base at V and 4 bases at J, leaving 13 bases unmatched. The CDR3 extends over 20 amino acids. The V gene's germline CDR1 is LGHDT and CDR2 YNNKEL (reference sequence).

The genes are TRBV28 and TRBJ2-3; D may be TRBD1 (6 bases). Germline CDR1 and CDR2: MDHEN and SYDVKM. The V gene lost 0 bases and the J gene lost 1 base, with 14 bases spanning the gap. There are 17 residues in the CDR3. CDR3 in amino acids: CASSLWGGAGGTDTQYF. The DNA for the CDR3 is TGTGCCAGCAGTTTATGGGGTGGAGCAGGGGGCACAGATACGCAGTATTTT.

The chain carries TRBV9 and TRBJ2-6; 9 bases agree with TRBD1. This CDR3 has 19 residues. Looked up from germline, CDR1 is SGDLS and CDR2 is YYNGEE. Losses at the gene ends were 2 bases for V and 1 base for J; bases not matched to a gene: 10. CDR3 amino acids: CASSVSQDRGFSGANVLTF. The CDR3 coding sequence is TGTGCCAGCAGCGTCTCCCAGGACAGGGGTTTTTCTGGGGCCAACGTCCTGACTTTC. Full variable domain (outside the CDR3, taken from reference TRBV9 and TRBJ2-6): DSGVTQTPKHLITATGQRVTLRCSPRSGDLSVYWYQQSLDQGLQFLIQYYNGEERAKGNILERFSAQQFPDLHSELNLSSLELGDSALYFCASSVSQDRGFSGANVLTFGAGSRLTVL.

This chain uses TRBV6-5 with TRBJ1-5; tentative D call: TRBD1 (5 bases). CDR3 length: 15 amino acids. V dropped 2 bases and J dropped 7 bases, with 15 bases sitting between them. Germline V gene lookup returns CDR1 MNHEY and CDR2 SVGAGI. CDR3 protein: CASSYAGREGQPQHF. CDR3 in DNA: TGTGCCAGCAGTTACGCGGGCAGGGAGGGGCAGCCCCAGCATTTT.

The chain links TRBV5-1 to TRBJ1-2; D might be TRBD1 (6 bases). The ends were cut back, 4 bases at V and 9 bases at J, with 13 bases in the middle. The germline V gene has CDR1 SGHRS and CDR2 YFSETQ. This CDR3 has 12 residues. The chain's CDR3 is CASSLTGGSYTF. The CDR3 DNA follows: TGCGCCAGCAGCCTGACGGGGGGCAGCTACACCTTC.

This clone was detected only once. This chain links TRBV6-1 with TRBJ1-5; D ambiguous. The CDR3 has 16 residues. V was trimmed by 2 bases and J by 1 base, leaving 12 bases between them. Germline assignment: CDR1 MNHNS and CDR2 SASEGT. CDR3: CASSESIFGSNQPQHF. In nucleotides, the CDR3 is TGTGCCAGCAGTGAATCTATCTTCGGGAGCAATCAGCCCCAGCATTTT.

The rearrangement joins TRBV7-8 to TRBJ1-1; 7 nucleotides line up with TRBD1. The CDR3 is 15 residues long. V gave up 5 bases and J gave up 2 bases; unmatched junction bases: 8. Germline V gives CDR1 SGHVS, CDR2 FQNEAQ. The CDR3, as DNA: TGTGCCAGCAGCCGACTTAGACAGGGAAACACTGAAGCTTTCTTT. Protein: CASSRLRQGNTEAFF. The variable domain in full, with the rest retrieved from reference TRBV7-8 and TRBJ1-1, is GAGVSQSPRYKVAKRGQDVALRCDPISGHVSLFWYQQALGQGPEFLTYFQNEAQLDKSGLPSDRFFAERPEGSVSTLKIQRTQQEDSAVYLCASSRLRQGNTEAFFGQGTRLTVV.

The V call is TRBV6-5, the J call TRBJ1-1, with TRBD1 matching over 8 bases. The CDR3 loop spans 14 amino acids. The germline V gene encodes CDR1 MNHEY and CDR2 SVGAGI. The junction had 5 bases not matched to a gene; V was cut back by 8 bases and J by 0 bases. The CDR3 nucleotides are TGTGCCAGCGATAGACAGGGGCTGAACACTGAAGCTTTCTTT. Translation gives CASDRQGLNTEAFF.

The chain uses TRBV28 and TRBJ2-7; 9 positions match TRBD1. This CDR3 has 15 amino acids. Germline loops: CDR1 MDHEN, CDR2 SYDVKM. Trimming cost V 0 bases and J 4 bases; bases outside gene matches: 4. CDR3 sequence (DNA): TGTGCCAGCAGTTTATGGGACAGGGGACCTTACGAGCAGTACTTC. This sequence encodes CASSLWDRGPYEQYF.

The table lists this clone with a count of one. The chain couples TRBV6-5 to TRBJ2-7; no reliable D call. The germline CDR1 and CDR2 sequences are MNHEY and SVGAGI. This CDR3 contains 14 residues. V dropped 0 bases and J dropped 4 bases, with 10 bases sitting between them. The CDR3 loop reads CASSYSSKLYEQYF. In DNA form, the CDR3 reads TGTGCCAGCAGTTACTCGAGCAAACTTTACGAGCAGTACTTC.

The V gene is TRBV9, the J gene TRBJ2-7, with D perhaps matching TRBD1 (6 bases). The CDR3 is made up of 16 amino acids. CDR1 is SGDLS and CDR2 is YYNGEE in the germline V gene. With 0 bases removed from V and 0 bases from J, the gap between germline ends came to 13 bases. The CDR3 here is CASSVGLLRGSYEQYF. The CDR3, as DNA: TGTGCCAGCAGCGTAGGACTGCTCAGGGGCTCCTACGAGCAGTACTTC.

The chain uses TRBV30 and TRBJ2-7; possible D gene TRBD1, 5 bases. Germline CDR1 reads GTSNPN; CDR2 reads SVGIG (reference sequence). The CDR3 extends over 11 amino acids. The ends were cut back, 2 bases at V and 7 bases at J, with 9 bases in the middle. CDR3 bases: TGTGCCTGGAGTAGGGGTCGTGAGCAGTACTTC. Amino acids: CAWSRGREQYF.

V usage is TRBV11-2 and J usage is TRBJ2-5; 10 bases are a match to TRBD2. This CDR3 has 16 residues. V lost 5 bases, J lost 3 bases, and 9 bases stayed unmatched. Germline V gene data show CDR1 as SGHAT and CDR2 as FQNNGV. DNA for the CDR3: TGTGCCAGCAGCCTTGGACTAGCGGCGCCCGAAGAGACCCAGTACTTC. Its translation: CASSLGLAAPEETQYF.

This sequence joins TRBV6-6 and TRBJ2-7; D might be TRBD2 (5 bases). The V end was cut by 0 bases, the J end by 3 bases, with 9 bases between. Germline lookup yields CDR1 MNHNY and CDR2 SVGAGI (reference sequence). There are 14 residues in the CDR3. The CDR3 region has the DNA TGTGCCAGCAGTTACTCAACCGGGAACTACGAGCAGTACTTC. It yields the protein CASSYSTGNYEQYF.

The V call is TRBV7-2, the J call TRBJ2-1; 14 positions agree with TRBD2. With V trimmed by 5 bases and J by 8 bases, 5 bases remained unmatched. This CDR3 is built from 15 residues. Germline V gene sequence: CDR1 SGHTA, CDR2 FQGNSA. Written as DNA, the CDR3 is TGTGCCAGCAGCCGGACTAGCGGGAGGTGGGATGAGCAGTTCTTC. Encoded protein: CASSRTSGRWDEQFF.

Here the CDR3 reads CASSRFGGAYNEQFF. CDR3 DNA sequence: TGTGCCAGCAGTCGCTTCGGGGGGGCCTACAATGAGCAGTTCTTC. This sequence joins TRBV11-2 and TRBJ2-1, with 8 positions matching TRBD2. There are 15 residues in the CDR3. The V and J ends lost 6 bases and 2 bases, in that order; junction bases with no gene match: 6. CDR1 SGHAT and CDR2 FQNNGV come from the germline V gene.

This clone was counted a few times. V usage is TRBV4-2 and J usage is TRBJ2-3; weak D call: TRBD2 (6 bases). Trimming left V 0 bases short and J 5 bases short, with 18 bases between. This CDR3 spans 17 amino acids. Germline CDR1 and CDR2: LGHNA and YNFKEQ. Here the CDR3 DNA reads TGTGCCAGCAGCCAAGATCCGGGGTACGGGGGAGGAGATACGCAGTATTTT. As protein: CASSQDPGYGGGDTQYF.

This chain connects TRBV29-1 to TRBJ2-3, with 9 positions matching TRBD2. This CDR3 is 13 amino acids long. Trimming removed 5 bases from V and 6 bases from J; junction bases left unmatched: 6. CDR1 SQVTM and CDR2 ANQGSEA come from the germline V gene. CDR3 sequence: CSVRLAEDDTQYF. The CDR3 DNA reads as TGCAGCGTTCGACTAGCGGAAGACGATACGCAGTATTTT.